Below are 12 T cell receptor beta chains sequenced from a single sample in a study of early T cells in non-severe SARS-CoV-2 infection. TCRdb redid the calling of the 5' RACE reads with MiXCR, one entry per CDR3 protein. The table has some 81,000 distinct CDR3 sequences, more than 7.5% seen once. Sequencing was performed on whole blood. The receptors shown here come from an adult who was a healthcare worker with PCR-confirmed SARS-CoV-2 infection or an uninfected control (not recorded which).

The table lists this clonotype with a few counts. Compared with germline, one end of the junction differs, possibly owing to a read error. The gene calls are TRBV6-6 and TRBJ2-3; 9 bases agree with TRBD2. Germline V gene data show CDR1 as MNHNY and CDR2 as SVGAGI (reference sequence). The CDR3 has 16 amino acids. The CDR3 region is CASSYSSSGAQDTQYF. Here the CDR3 DNA reads TGTGCCAGCAGCTACTCCTCTAGCGGGGCTCAAGATACGCAGTATTTT.

This clonotype was counted ten times or more. The rearrangement links TRBV5-6 to TRBJ2-7; weak D call: TRBD1 (5 bases). The CDR3 covers 14 residues. Germline assignment: CDR1 SGHDT and CDR2 YYEEEE. V was clipped by 4 bases and J by 2 bases, with 13 bases between them. CDR3 DNA sequence: TGTGCCAGCAGCCTCCAGGCAGGGCCCTACGAGCAGTACTTC. It codes for CASSLQAGPYEQYF.

V and J are TRBV10-3 and TRBJ2-1; D remains unclear. Trimming cost V 0 bases and J 8 bases, with 2 bases left between them. This CDR3 has 11 residues. Germline V CDR1 and CDR2: ENHRY, SYGVKD. This chain's CDR3 is CAISESDEQFF. The CDR3 nucleotides read TGTGCCATCAGTGAGTCTGATGAGCAGTTCTTC.

This clonotype was detected ten times or more. The chain is built from TRBV28 and TRBJ2-5; D is unresolved. V was cut by 7 bases and J by 5 bases, with 17 bases left in between. The CDR3 length is 14 residues. Germline CDR1 reads MDHEN; CDR2 reads SYDVKM. CDR3 residues: CASTRAISGETQYF. The CDR3 coding sequence is TGTGCCAGCACTCGGGCAATCTCTGGGGAGACCCAGTACTTC.

There are many counts of this clonotype. The chain recombines TRBV4-1 with TRBJ1-2; D is uncertain. CDR1 MGHRA and CDR2 YSYEKL come from the germline V gene. The CDR3 is 13 residues long. Trimming took off 1 base at V and 2 bases at J, with 5 bases between the two ends. CDR3: CASSQGGNYGYTF. The CDR3 DNA is TGCGCCAGCAGCCAAGGTGGAAACTATGGCTACACCTTC.

This clonotype has only a few counts. This chain connects TRBV6-2 or TRBV6-3 to TRBJ2-7, with 10 bases fitting TRBD1. Germline values: CDR1 MNHEY, CDR2 SVGEGT. Trimming cost V 6 bases and J 3 bases; bases outside gene matches: 8. The length of the CDR3 is 15 residues. CDR3 sequence reads: CASRKSGQGIYEQYF. The CDR3 DNA follows: TGTGCCAGCAGAAAATCGGGACAGGGGATCTACGAGCAGTACTTC.

This clonotype was found many times. The chain combines TRBV5-1 with TRBJ1-1; TRBD1 is a possible D gene (5 bases). The germline V gene encodes CDR1 SGHRS and CDR2 YFSETQ. Deletions cut 2 bases from V and 0 bases from J, with 8 bases between. The CDR3 runs 14 residues. The CDR3 spells CASSFRGVNTEAFF. The CDR3 DNA is TGCGCCAGCAGCTTCCGGGGGGTGAACACTGAAGCTTTCTTT.

The chain is built from TRBV9 and TRBJ2-7, with 8 nucleotides matching TRBD1. Germline trimming cut 3 bases from V and 3 bases from J; bases unmatched to any gene: 11. This CDR3 contains 16 residues. Per the germline V gene, CDR1 is SGDLS and CDR2 is YYNGEE. The DNA for the CDR3 is TGTGCCAGCAGCGCCCAGCCGGGACAGGTCATCTACGAGCAGTACTTC. The encoded protein is CASSAQPGQVIYEQYF.

In DNA, the CDR3 is TGTGCCAGCAGCTTAAAGGGCAGTAATTCACCCCTCCACTTT. Amino acid sequence: CASSLKGSNSPLHF. The chain joins TRBV7-2 to TRBJ1-6, with no clear D. Germline-derived CDR1 and CDR2 are SGHTA and FQGNSA. The CDR3 covers 14 residues. V dropped 2 bases and J dropped 6 bases, with 8 bases sitting between them.

In this sample, this clonotype turned up many times. The V and J genes are TRBV28 and TRBJ2-5; 12 bases agree with TRBD2. The CDR3 is 15 amino acids. CDR1 and CDR2 from the germline V gene are MDHEN and SYDVKM. With 6 bases clipped from V and 3 bases from J, the junction kept 5 bases outside the gene matches. The CDR3 spells CASSPSGRGEETQYF. The CDR3 region has the DNA TGTGCCAGCAGCCCTAGCGGGAGGGGCGAAGAGACCCAGTACTTC.

The V call is TRBV5-1, the J call TRBJ1-2; TRBD1 matches 8 bases. The germline V gene has CDR1 SGHRS and CDR2 YFSETQ. CDR3 length: 16 residues. Trimming at V came to 4 bases and at J to 8 bases, leaving 16 bases not matched to a gene. The CDR3 DNA follows: TGCGCCAGCAGCCCCCCAGTCGCAGGGGGCGATGGAGGCTACACCTTC. Its protein product is CASSPPVAGGDGGYTF. Supplemented by reference TRBV5-1 and TRBJ1-2, the full variable domain reads KAGVTQTPRYLIKTRGQQVTLSCSPISGHRSVSWYQQTPGQGLQFLFEYFSETQRNKGNFPGRFSGRQFSNSRSEMNVSTLELGDSALYLCASSPPVAGGDGGYTFGSGTRLTVV.

The genes are TRBV11-1 and TRBJ2-1; D may match TRBD1 or TRBD2 (5 bases each). The CDR3 sequence is 16 residues long. Germline V lookup: CDR1 SGHAT, CDR2 FQDESV (reference sequence). Trimming pared 3 bases from V and 4 bases from J, leaving 16 bases between. The CDR3 DNA reads TGTGCCAGCAGCTTTGGGGGTGAAAGTCAGTACAATGAGCAGTTCTTC. This codes for CASSFGGESQYNEQFF.